This T cell receptor beta chain was identified during a study of blood T cell repertoires in COVID-19 (dated by TCRdb to about 2020). Study-level background: The collaborator samples originated in the United States, Italy and Spain and spanned the acute and convalescent phases of COVID-19. The prospective study material was composed of cDNA or gDNA derived from T cells, B-cell-depleted T cells, or PBMCs. Subjects who had been exposed to COVID-19, were actively infected with it, or had recovered from it provided the deeply sampled blood TCRbeta repertoires that made up the dataset. The repertoires were released in a freely available public database intended as a resource for research on the immune response to SARS-CoV-2. The samples were drawn from two sources: the first 160 participants of the ongoing ImmuneRACE study, and fewer than 1,500 subjects contributed by 6 global collaborators. The sample metadata nearly always contained a de-identified subject ID, COVID-19 status, age in years and sex. Where HLA class I and class II types were available, the types were taken from metadata supplied by the sample provider, not from assay-based typing.

Notes on this clone: It lacks a known antigen. No much larger clonotype is one base removed from it; base qualities were not supplied.

Overall study outcomes, separate from this receptor: The quantity of clinical and demographic metadata differed by source and by participant and was supplied without curation.

Participants in the prospective study were aged 18 to 89 years, lived in 24 United States geographic areas, and enrolled through a virtual design. In the prospective study, cohorts were assigned on the basis of participant-reported clinical history obtained from a screening survey and a study questionnaire. A participant counted as exposed if, within 2 weeks of entering the study, that participant had been in contact with someone who had a PCR-confirmed or clinician-diagnosed COVID-19 case. In the prospective study, whole blood, serum and a nasopharyngeal or oropharyngeal swab were collected from each participant by mobile phlebotomists. Prospective study participants could optionally give additional blood draws and questionnaires over an approximately two-month period. Before DNA extraction, prospective study blood samples were shipped either frozen or at room temperature. The immunoSEQ Assay, a bias-controlled multiplex PCR, was used to amplify TCRbeta CDR3 regions from genomic DNA. The original methods were these. Nucleated cell counts per sample were estimated from amplification of reference gene primers within the assay. To quantify the absolute abundance of each unique TCRbeta CDR3 rearrangement, sequence reads were collapsed and filtered. For each sample, productive Simpson clonality was calculated as the square root of Simpson's diversity index over productive rearrangements. Entries here come from immuneACCESS through TCRdb and include only in-frame sequences with V and J called. Some clones fail to appear in such tables; in the studies checked, an unresolved V gene covers under half of the shortfall, and the cause of the remainder is unknown. V, J and clone size are those of that table, while D and trimming were read from the DNA. The sample table holds around 250,000 clones, of which around 93% were seen once. About 3% of the sample lies in the top ten.

What was sequenced was PBMCs or T cells enriched from blood (not recorded which). The origin of this receptor is a man aged 40-49 years who had been exposed to COVID-19.

The DNA sequence is as follows: TGTGCCAGCAGCTTTTCCTCGGGGGGGGTCCAGCCCCAGCATTTT. Translated, it gives CASSFSSGGVQPQHF. The sequence joins TRBV7-2 to TRBJ1-5; possibly the D gene is TRBD1, per 5 matching bases. The CDR3, from cysteine to phenylalanine, totals 15 residues. Here the CDR3 DNA is all that survives: 45 bases in frame from base 1. V and J lose 3 bases and 7 bases, and a span of 16 bases separates them. CDR1 SGHTA and CDR2 FQGNSA were looked up in the germline V gene.